The clone carrying this T cell receptor (beta chain) was seen a single time. Its matching antigen is unknown. Within a library made for alpha chains, this beta chain is off target, and its count is uninformative. TCRdb reprocessed the 5' RACE reads via MiXCR and lists one record per CDR3 protein. The sample lists about 2,200 distinct CDR3 sequences; 35% to 40% were seen once. This CDR3 is built from 13 residues. CDR1 is LGHDT and CDR2 is YNNKEL in the germline V gene (reference sequence). J was trimmed by 13 bases and V by 3 bases; bases with no gene match: 6. Time point specified: sample taken at primary tumor resection. The donors, fewer than 95 patients with untreated early-stage non-small cell lung cancer, provided the samples. The data originate from a study of spatial heterogeneity in lung cancer. Findings of the study overall: How many expanded intratumoral alpha and beta TCRs were present tracked the tumor mutation count, which was a count of nonsynonymous mutations.

The sample in question was lung tumor tissue, obtained at surgery. This rearrangement joins TRBV3-1 to TRBJ2-3; the match to TRBD2 covers 11 bases. This receptor was taken from a male donor with early-stage non-small cell lung cancer. The CDR3 DNA reads TGTGCCAGCAGCCAGCTAACTAGCGGGAGAAAGTATTTT. Its translation: CASSQLTSGRKYF.